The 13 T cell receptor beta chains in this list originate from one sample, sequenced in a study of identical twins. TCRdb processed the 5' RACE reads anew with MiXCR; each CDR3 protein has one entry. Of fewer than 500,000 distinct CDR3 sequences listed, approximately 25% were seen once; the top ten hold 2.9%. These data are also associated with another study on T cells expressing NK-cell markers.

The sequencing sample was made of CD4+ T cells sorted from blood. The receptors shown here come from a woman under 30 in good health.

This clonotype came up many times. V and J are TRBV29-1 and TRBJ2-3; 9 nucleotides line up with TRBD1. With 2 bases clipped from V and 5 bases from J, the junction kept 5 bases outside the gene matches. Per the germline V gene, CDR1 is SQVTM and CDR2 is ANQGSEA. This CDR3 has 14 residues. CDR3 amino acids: CSVENRGRRDTQYF. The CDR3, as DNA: TGCAGCGTTGAAAACAGGGGGCGTAGAGATACGCAGTATTTT.

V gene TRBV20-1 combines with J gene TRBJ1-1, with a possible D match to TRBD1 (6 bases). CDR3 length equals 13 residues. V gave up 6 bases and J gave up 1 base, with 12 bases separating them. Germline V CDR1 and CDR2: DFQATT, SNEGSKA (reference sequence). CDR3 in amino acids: CSALWGANTEAFF. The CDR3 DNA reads TGCAGTGCCCTGTGGGGGGCGAACACTGAAGCTTTCTTT.

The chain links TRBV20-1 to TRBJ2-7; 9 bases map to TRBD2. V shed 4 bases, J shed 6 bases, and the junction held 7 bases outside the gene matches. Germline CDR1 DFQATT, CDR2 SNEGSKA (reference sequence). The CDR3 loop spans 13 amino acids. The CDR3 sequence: CSAKGLAKSEQYF. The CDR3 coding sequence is TGCAGTGCTAAGGGACTAGCTAAGAGCGAGCAGTACTTC.

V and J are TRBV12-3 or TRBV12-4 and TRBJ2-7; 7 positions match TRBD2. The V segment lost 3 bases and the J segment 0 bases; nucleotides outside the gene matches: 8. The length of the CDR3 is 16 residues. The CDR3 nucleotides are TGTGCCAGCAGTTTTATCCCTAGCGGTTACTCCTACGAGCAGTACTTC. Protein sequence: CASSFIPSGYSYEQYF.

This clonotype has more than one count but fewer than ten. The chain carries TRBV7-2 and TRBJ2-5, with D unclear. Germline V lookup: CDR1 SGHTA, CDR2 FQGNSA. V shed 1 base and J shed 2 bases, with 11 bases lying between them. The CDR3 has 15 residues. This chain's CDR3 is CASSLVGLTQETQYF. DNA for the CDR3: TGTGCCAGCAGCTTAGTAGGCCTTACTCAAGAGACCCAGTACTTC. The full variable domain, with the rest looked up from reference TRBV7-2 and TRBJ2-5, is GAGVSQSPSNKVTEKGKDVELRCDPISGHTALYWYRQSLGQGLEFLIYFQGNSAPDKSGLPSDRFSAERTGGSVSTLTIQRTQQEDSAVYLCASSLVGLTQETQYFGPGTRLLVL.

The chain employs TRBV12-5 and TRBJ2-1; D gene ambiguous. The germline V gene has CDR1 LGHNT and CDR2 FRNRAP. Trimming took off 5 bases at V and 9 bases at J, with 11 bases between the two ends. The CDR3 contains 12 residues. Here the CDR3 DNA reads TGTGCTAGTGGTCCCCTCGGTGTTGAGCAGTTCTTC. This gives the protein CASGPLGVEQFF.

The CDR3 DNA reads as TGTGCCACCAGCAGAGTAGAAGCACCGAACACCGGGGAGCTGTTTTTT. Protein sequence: CATSRVEAPNTGELFF. The chain has TRBV15 and TRBJ2-2; D not certain. V dropped 1 base and J dropped 0 bases, with 9 bases sitting between them. Germline assignment: CDR1 LNHNV and CDR2 YYDKDF (reference sequence). The CDR3 sequence is 16 residues long.

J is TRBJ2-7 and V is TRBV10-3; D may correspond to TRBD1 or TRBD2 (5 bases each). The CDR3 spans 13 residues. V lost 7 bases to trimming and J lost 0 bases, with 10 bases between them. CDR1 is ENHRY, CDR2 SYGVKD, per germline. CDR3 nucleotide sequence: TGTGCCATCAACGAGGGGAGCTCCTACGAGCAGTACTTC. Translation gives CAINEGSSYEQYF.

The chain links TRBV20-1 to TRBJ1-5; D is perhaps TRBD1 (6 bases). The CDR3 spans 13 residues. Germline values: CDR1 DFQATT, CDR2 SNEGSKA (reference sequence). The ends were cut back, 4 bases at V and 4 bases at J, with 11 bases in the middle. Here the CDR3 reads CSAIPGANQPQHF. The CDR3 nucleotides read TGCAGTGCTATCCCAGGGGCGAATCAGCCCCAGCATTTT.

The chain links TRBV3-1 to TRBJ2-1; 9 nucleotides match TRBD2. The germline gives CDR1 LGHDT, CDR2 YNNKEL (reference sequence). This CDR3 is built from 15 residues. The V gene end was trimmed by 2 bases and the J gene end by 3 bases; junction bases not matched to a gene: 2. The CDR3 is CASSQRTSDYNEQFF. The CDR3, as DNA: TGTGCCAGCAGCCAAAGGACTAGCGACTACAATGAGCAGTTCTTC.

The CDR3 spells CASRQGATGNEQFF. DNA for the CDR3: TGCGCCAGCCGCCAAGGGGCAACGGGTAATGAGCAGTTCTTC. The rearrangement uses TRBV5-1 and TRBJ2-1; maybe TRBD1 (5 bases). Germline V gene lookup returns CDR1 SGHRS and CDR2 YFSETQ. V was cut by 7 bases and J by 7 bases, with 18 bases left in between. The CDR3 length is 14 residues.

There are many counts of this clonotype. DNA of the CDR3: TGCGCCAGCAGCTTTGGACAGGGGACTTCGAACACCGGGGAGCTGTTTTTT. Encoded protein: CASSFGQGTSNTGELFF. The chain couples TRBV5-1 to TRBJ2-2, with 9 bases lining up with TRBD1. Per germline, CDR1 SGHRS and CDR2 YFSETQ. The CDR3 runs to 17 residues. Trimming removed 2 bases from V and 0 bases from J; junction bases left unmatched: 5.

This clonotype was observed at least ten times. The CDR3 region has the DNA TGCGCCAGCAGCTTGGATACGCCTAACTATGGCTACACCTTC. Its protein product is CASSLDTPNYGYTF. This chain uses TRBV5-1 with TRBJ1-2; unclear D gene. Between the trimmed V and J ends, which lost 0 bases and 0 bases, there was a span of 6 bases. Germline values: CDR1 SGHRS, CDR2 YFSETQ. The CDR3 is 14 amino acids. The variable domain in full, with the rest retrieved from reference TRBV5-1 and TRBJ1-2, is KAGVTQTPRYLIKTRGQQVTLSCSPISGHRSVSWYQQTPGQGLQFLFEYFSETQRNKGNFPGRFSGRQFSNSRSEMNVSTLELGDSALYLCASSLDTPNYGYTFGSGTRLTVV.